This TCR beta chain was captured by sequencing in a study of OX40 agonist ivuxolimab in advanced cancers. General study results and limits: Clonal expansion was among the lowest in partial responders at 0.1-3.0 mg/kg, especially CD8+. At 0.1 to 3.0 mg/kg, clonal expansion of CD4+ and CD8+ blood T cells had occurred by week 6. Compared with CD4+, CD8+ T cells on average had more expanded clones.

A remark on this clone: Antigen specificity is unknown.

CDR3 size: 15 residues. CDR1 is SGHKS, CDR2 YYEKEE, per germline (reference sequence). Deletions cut 0 bases from V and 5 bases from J, with 11 bases between. Profiling relied on immunoSEQ multiplex PCR, and the TCRdb table lists in-frame clones only, not all of them. The repertoire holds roughly 29,000 clones, with about nine tenths as singletons. The sequenced sample was CD4+ or CD8+ T cells sorted from blood, obtained in a trial of the OX40 agonist ivuxolimab. The chain links TRBV5-5 to TRBJ1-4; no firm D call. The sequence derives from an adult with an advanced solid tumor such as melanoma, head and neck, liver or kidney cancer. CDR3 DNA sequence: TGTGCCAGCAGCTTGGATGCGGGTAGGAATGAAAAACTGTTTTTT. Protein product: CASSLDAGRNEKLFF.